This entry describes one T cell receptor (beta chain). Its target is not known. These data originate in a study of cytomegalovirus exposure and HLA in healthy donors. Study-wide background: Most genotyped donors, 81% of 300 to 400, had Caucasian-associated genetic ancestry. Study outcomes and limitations: Listed as cytomegalovirus-associated were 150 or so TCR beta chains. Using the classifier, cytomegalovirus status was reportedly diagnosed with high specificity and sensitivity.

This CDR3 contains 16 residues. Losses at the gene ends were 2 bases for V and 5 bases for J; bases not matched to a gene: 11. The V gene's germline CDR1 is ENHRY and CDR2 SYGVKD. The PCR employed 60 Vbeta primers together with 13 Jbeta primers. As handled by the study authors: An analysis that came later counted 60 million to 80 million unique TCR beta chains, approximately 12 million shared. The assay was immunoSEQ multiplex PCR, and TCRdb's table has in-frame clones only and misses some. V and J calls and clone size are as listed in that table; D and trimming were resolved from the DNA. The listing contains about 130,000 clones.

The sequenced material came from PBMCs. The receptor was derived from a man aged 30 to 39 in good health and CMV-seronegative. This chain joins TRBV10-3 and TRBJ2-5, with TRBD2 matching 7 bases. CDR3 in amino acids: CAISEQHRAGEETQYF. CDR3 DNA: TGTGCCATCAGTGAGCAGCATCGGGCGGGAGAGGAGACCCAGTACTTC.